Presented here are 9 T cell receptor beta chains from one specimen sequenced in a study of CD8 T cells in Susac syndrome. When the RNA was reverse transcribed, random hexamers were used with an input of roughly 0.45 to 1 ug. MiXCR was run by TCRdb on the immunoSEQ multiplex PCR reads, yielding one entry per CDR3 protein. The data contain 75,000 to 95,000 distinct CDR3 sequences, more than 85% of them singletons. The sequenced material came from CD8+ T cells from PBMCs. The origin of the receptors is a human donor with Susac syndrome.

J is TRBJ2-1 and V is TRBV5-6; 10 bases are a match to TRBD2. CDR3 length equals 15 residues. V shed 1 base, J shed 12 bases, and the junction held 10 bases outside the gene matches. Germline CDR1 SGHDT, CDR2 YYEEEE. The CDR3 DNA follows: TGTGCCAGCAGCTTGCGACCTAGCGGGAGTTCGGCGCAGTTCTTC. Its protein product is CASSLRPSGSSAQFF.

This clonotype appeared a few times. The rearrangement joins TRBV6-2 or TRBV6-3 to TRBJ2-5; 8 nucleotides line up with TRBD1. CDR1 and CDR2 from the germline V gene are MNHEY and SVGEGT. With V trimmed by 2 bases and J by 4 bases, 6 bases remained unmatched. There are 15 residues in the CDR3. CDR3 protein: CASSYLGQVGETQYF. The CDR3 DNA is TGTGCCAGCAGTTACCTGGGACAGGTCGGAGAGACCCAGTACTTC.

The V and J genes are TRBV4-1 and TRBJ1-5; tentatively, D is TRBD1 (6 bases). V lost 4 bases and J 3 bases, leaving 13 bases between the germline ends. In germline, CDR1 is MGHRA, CDR2 YSYEKL. CDR3 length equals 15 residues. CDR3 sequence: CASSPRGDTNQPQHF. For the CDR3, the DNA is TGCGCCAGCAGCCCACGTGGGGACACCAATCAGCCCCAGCATTTT.

The V gene is TRBV27, the J gene TRBJ1-1; tentatively, D is TRBD1 (5 bases). The CDR3 is made up of 13 amino acids. Germline V gene data show CDR1 as MNHEY and CDR2 as SMNVEV (reference sequence). V was cut by 6 bases and J by 4 bases, with 12 bases left in between. The CDR3 protein is CASSWGASTEAFF. The CDR3 nucleotides are TGTGCCAGCAGCTGGGGCGCATCCACTGAAGCTTTCTTT.

The table lists this clonotype with a few counts. The chain joins TRBV29-1 to TRBJ1-1; D might be TRBD1 (6 bases). The length of the CDR3 is 11 residues. Looked up from germline, CDR1 is SQVTM and CDR2 is ANQGSEA. V was trimmed by 3 bases and J by 4 bases, leaving 6 bases between them. The CDR3 loop is CSVETGTEAFF. Written as DNA, the CDR3 is TGCAGCGTTGAGACAGGCACTGAAGCTTTCTTT.

This clonotype appeared once. The V and J genes are TRBV29-1 and TRBJ2-3; TRBD2 matches 9 bases. This CDR3 is built from 13 residues. V was pared by 8 bases and J by 5 bases, with 8 bases of the junction left unmatched. The germline V gene encodes CDR1 SQVTM and CDR2 ANQGSEA. The CDR3 coding sequence is TGCAGCTTAAGGACTAGCGTGGGAGATACGCAGTATTTT. It translates to CSLRTSVGDTQYF.

This clonotype has a single count. The CDR3 is CASRSSGRSYNEQFF. The CDR3 DNA sequence: TGTGCCAGCAGAAGTAGCGGGCGCTCCTACAATGAGCAGTTCTTC. The chain employs TRBV3-1 and TRBJ2-1; 7 nucleotides agree with TRBD2. Germline V gives CDR1 LGHDT, CDR2 YNNKEL (reference sequence). This CDR3 comprises 15 residues. The ends lost 6 bases at V and 0 bases at J; junction bases unmatched: 5.

The chain links TRBV5-6 to TRBJ2-1, with TRBD2 as a possible D gene (7 bases). Germline-derived CDR1 and CDR2 are SGHDT and YYEEEE. This CDR3 spans 15 amino acids. The V end lost 4 bases, the J end lost 0 bases, and 11 bases lay between the germline ends. CDR3 protein: CASSRGGSSYNEQFF. The CDR3 DNA is TGTGCCAGCAGCAGGGGGGGTAGCTCCTACAATGAGCAGTTCTTC.

The CDR3, as DNA: TGTGCCAGCAGCGCGGGAGGGCCCTACGAGCAGTACTTC. This gives the protein CASSAGGPYEQYF. The chain carries TRBV9 and TRBJ2-7; 8 bases align to TRBD2. Germline trimming cut 3 bases from V and 2 bases from J; bases unmatched to any gene: 1. This CDR3 is built from 13 residues. The germline gives CDR1 SGDLS, CDR2 YYNGEE.